Below are 20 T cell receptor beta chains sequenced from a single sample in a study of PD-1 blockade in classical Hodgkin lymphoma. Repertoires were generated with immunoSEQ multiplex PCR, while TCRdb's copy carries only in-frame clones and drops some. The sample contains 8,000 or so clones, 65% to 85% of which appear only once. Time point defined: cycle 4 day 1 (C4D1), after more than five weeks of nivolumab. With no exception, relapse followed autologous stem cell transplantation in all patients, and brentuximab vedotin exposure varied. The sample consisted of peripheral blood mononuclear cells (PBMCs), taken before the fourth cycle of nivolumab. All receptors derive from a human donor with classical Hodgkin lymphoma.

V and J are TRBV7-9 and TRBJ2-1; 14 bases agree with TRBD2. V lost 5 bases and J lost 10; bases outside the gene matches: 7. The germline V gene encodes CDR1 SEHNR and CDR2 FQNEAQ (reference sequence). This CDR3 is 15 amino acids long. CDR3 protein: CASSRLAGGSGEQFF. The DNA of the CDR3 is TGTGCCAGCAGCAGACTAGCGGGGGGGTCCGGGGAGCAGTTCTTC.

This chain joins TRBV28 and TRBJ2-5; no clear D gene. Germline values: CDR1 MDHEN, CDR2 SYDVKM. The CDR3 spans 10 residues. The germline V and J ends were trimmed by 9 bases and 5 bases, with 7 bases remaining between them. The CDR3 loop reads CARGPETQYF. CDR3 nucleotides: TGTGCCAGGGGCCCGGAGACCCAGTACTTC.

This chain joins TRBV5-1 and TRBJ2-2; tentatively, D is TRBD1 or TRBD2 (5 bases each). Trimming shortened V by 4 bases and J by 2 bases, and 15 bases separated the two germline ends. The CDR3 is 16 amino acids. Germline CDR1 reads SGHRS; CDR2 reads YFSETQ. DNA for the CDR3: TGCGCCAGCAGCGGTTCCGGGACGGAAAACACCGGGGAGCTGTTTTTT. It translates to CASSGSGTENTGELFF.

The chain links TRBV2 to TRBJ2-7; D is perhaps TRBD1 (6 bases). V was shortened by 6 bases and J by 5 bases, with 14 bases between the two germline ends. Germline V gene lookup returns CDR1 SNHLY and CDR2 FYNNEI. CDR3 length: 13 residues. The CDR3 DNA follows: TGTGCCAGCAGCCTACTGCAGGGGAACGAGCAGTACTTC. Translating it yields CASSLLQGNEQYF.

The chain couples TRBV9 to TRBJ1-4; D not certain. Trimming removed 0 bases from V and 8 bases from J, with 8 bases in between. In germline, CDR1 is SGDLS, CDR2 YYNGEE. CDR3 length: 13 amino acids. The CDR3 DNA is TGTGCCAGCAGCGTAGTTTTAGGAGAAAAACTGTTTTTT. Translated, it gives CASSVVLGEKLFF.

The chain links TRBV9 to TRBJ2-2; 10 bases fit TRBD2. The CDR3 has 16 residues. Germline values: CDR1 SGDLS, CDR2 YYNGEE. V lost 2 bases and J lost 6; bases outside the gene matches: 7. CDR3 sequence reads: CASSVASGGWAGELFF. Here the CDR3 DNA reads TGTGCCAGCAGCGTCGCTAGCGGGGGATGGGCCGGGGAGCTGTTTTTT.

The V call is TRBV2, the J call TRBJ1-2, with TRBD1 matching 8 bases. The germline CDR1 and CDR2 sequences are SNHLY and FYNNEI. V dropped 6 bases and J dropped 6; count of bases not matched to a gene: 3. This CDR3 spans 12 amino acids. DNA for the CDR3: TGTGCCAGCAGGTCGACAGGGGATGGCTACACCTTC. It is translated as CASRSTGDGYTF.

Only one count was recorded for this clone. The CDR3 reads CASSYPGTTEAFF. DNA for the CDR3: TGTGCCAGCAGTTACCCCGGGACAACTGAAGCTTTCTTT. The chain combines TRBV6-6 with TRBJ1-1; a weak D match, TRBD1 (6 bases). CDR3 size: 13 residues. V was clipped by 2 bases and J by 5 bases, with 9 bases between them. Germline lookup yields CDR1 MNHNY and CDR2 SVGAGI (reference sequence).

The V gene is TRBV6-6, the J gene TRBJ1-1; TRBD1 aligns across 8 bases. The V segment lost 7 bases and the J segment 5 bases; nucleotides outside the gene matches: 6. Germline V lookup: CDR1 MNHNY, CDR2 SVGAGI (reference sequence). This CDR3 comprises 13 residues. In nucleotides, the CDR3 is TGTGCCAGCAAAACAGGGGGGGGGACTGAAGCTTTCTTT. It encodes CASKTGGGTEAFF.

This clone was seen a handful of times. The V call is TRBV29-1, the J call TRBJ1-1; 9 nucleotides line up with TRBD1. The CDR3 sequence is 13 residues long. Trimming took 4 bases from V and 2 from J; bases not matched to a gene: 2. Germline CDR1 SQVTM, CDR2 ANQGSEA. CDR3 residues: CSVVGQGNTEAFF. CDR3 DNA sequence: TGCAGCGTTGTGGGACAGGGAAACACTGAAGCTTTCTTT.

This chain links TRBV28 with TRBJ2-3; D is unresolved. CDR1 MDHEN and CDR2 SYDVKM come from the germline V gene. V lost 4 bases and J 2 bases, leaving 19 bases between the germline ends. The CDR3 sequence is 17 residues long. The CDR3 sequence: CASSSFGDSTLTDTQYF. As DNA, the CDR3 is TGTGCCAGCAGTTCCTTTGGCGATAGTACCCTCACAGATACGCAGTATTTT.

The J gene is TRBJ2-7, the V gene TRBV13; D assignment may be TRBD1 or TRBD2 (5 bases each). Looked up from germline, CDR1 is PRHDT and CDR2 is FYEKMQ (reference sequence). The CDR3 spans 14 residues. Trimming took off 5 bases at V and 1 base at J, with 12 bases between the two ends. DNA for the CDR3: TGTGCCAGCAGCCCCGGGACGGAATCCTACGAGCAGTACTTC. Protein sequence: CASSPGTESYEQYF.

This sequence joins TRBV7-2 and TRBJ2-7, with 10 nucleotides matching TRBD1. With V trimmed by 3 bases and J by 1 base, 15 bases remained unmatched. In germline, CDR1 is SGHTA, CDR2 FQGNSA. The CDR3 runs 19 residues. CDR3 sequence reads: CASSFSRSRDRGRSYEQYF. CDR3 coding DNA: TGTGCCAGCAGCTTCTCTCGGTCCCGGGACAGGGGCCGATCCTACGAGCAGTACTTC.

This chain connects TRBV7-2 to TRBJ2-5; 13 bases match TRBD2. From germline, CDR1 is SGHTA and CDR2 FQGNSA. This CDR3 comprises 15 residues. The ends lost 5 bases at V and 6 bases at J; junction bases unmatched: 6. The CDR3 DNA sequence: TGTGCCAGCAGCGCCAGGACTAGCGGGGGCAAGACCCAGTACTTC. Encoded protein: CASSARTSGGKTQYF.

The CDR3 DNA reads TGTGCCAGCAGTCCCCTCGGGCAGGGAACGGGTGACTATGGCTACACCTTC. Amino acid sequence: CASSPLGQGTGDYGYTF. This chain uses TRBV28 with TRBJ1-2, with D tentatively TRBD1 (5 bases). Germline V gene lookup returns CDR1 MDHEN and CDR2 SYDVKM. Trimming took 5 bases from V and 3 from J, leaving 22 bases between them. There are 17 residues in the CDR3.

In this sample, this clone turned up once. V usage is TRBV7-2 and J usage is TRBJ2-7; D unresolved. Per the germline V gene, CDR1 is SGHTA and CDR2 is FQGNSA. V lost 1 base and J lost 5, with 6 bases in between. The CDR3 totals 12 residues. CDR3 residues: CASSLGQNEQYF. The CDR3 region has the DNA TGTGCCAGCAGCTTAGGCCAAAACGAGCAGTACTTC.

V gene TRBV5-1 combines with J gene TRBJ2-3; 8 bases are shared with TRBD1. This CDR3 region has 15 residues. The junction had 9 bases not matched to a gene; V was cut back by 8 bases and J by 1 base. Germline assignment: CDR1 SGHRS and CDR2 YFSETQ. The CDR3 sequence: CASSRTGLGTDTQYF. CDR3 in DNA: TGCGCCAGTTCACGGACAGGGCTAGGCACAGATACGCAGTATTTT. Complete variable domain (other parts from reference TRBV5-1 and TRBJ2-3): KAGVTQTPRYLIKTRGQQVTLSCSPISGHRSVSWYQQTPGQGLQFLFEYFSETQRNKGNFPGRFSGRQFSNSRSEMNVSTLELGDSALYLCASSRTGLGTDTQYFGPGTRLTVL.

This clone was found once. The rearrangement links TRBV7-2 to TRBJ2-3; 8 nucleotides match TRBD2. Germline V gene data show CDR1 as SGHTA and CDR2 as FQGNSA. The CDR3 runs 15 residues. Losses at the gene ends were 2 bases for V and 3 bases for J; bases not matched to a gene: 4. CDR3 protein: CASSLSGGKTDTQYF. The CDR3 DNA reads as TGTGCCAGCAGCTTAAGCGGGGGAAAGACAGATACGCAGTATTTT.

The V gene is TRBV6-6, the J gene TRBJ2-7; D is unclear. Germline V gives CDR1 MNHNY, CDR2 SVGAGI (reference sequence). V was cut by 5 bases and J by 3 bases, with 5 bases left in between. The CDR3 is made up of 11 amino acids. In DNA form, the CDR3 reads TGTGCCAGCAGTCCACACTACGAGCAGTACTTC. This codes for CASSPHYEQYF.

In DNA, the CDR3 is TGTGCCAGCAGCTTAACCGGCAGAACAGATACGCAGTATTTT. This sequence encodes CASSLTGRTDTQYF. This chain joins TRBV7-3 and TRBJ2-3; D is unclear. Looked up from germline, CDR1 is SGHTA and CDR2 is FQGTGA. The length of the CDR3 is 14 residues. Trimming pared 0 bases from V and 3 bases from J, leaving 7 bases between.